This entry lists 17 T cell receptor beta chains sequenced from one sample in a study of blood T cells in healthy people across ages. A sample-barcoded 5' primer and a J-beta primer mix were used in a second PCR of about 7 to 12 cycles. TCRdb used MiXCR to reprocess the 5' RACE reads, holding one entry per CDR3 protein. The sample carries 1.5 million to 2 million distinct CDR3 sequences, 28% recorded once. The sequencing input was blood. The origin of the receptors is a woman aged 25-40 years in good health.

This clonotype has a handful of counts. One end of the junction fails to match germline, which may point to a read error. This chain uses TRBV5-1 with TRBJ2-6; perhaps TRBD2 as D (6 bases). The CDR3 covers 18 residues. The germline CDR1 and CDR2 sequences are SGHRS and YFSETQ. For the CDR3, the DNA is TGCGTCAGCAGCTTGCGGGCAGGAGGGGCCTCTGGGGCCAACGTCCTGACTTTC. Translated, it gives CVSSLRAGGASGANVLTF.

This clonotype was found a few times. The rearrangement links TRBV20-1 to TRBJ1-6, with 8 bases fitting TRBD1. The germline V gene encodes CDR1 DFQATT and CDR2 SNEGSKA (reference sequence). The CDR3 length is 16 residues. The V and J ends lost 0 bases and 5 bases, in that order; junction bases with no gene match: 6. The CDR3 DNA follows: TGCAGTGCTAGAGATCTCGACAGGGGCGATAATTCACCCCTCCACTTT. This encodes CSARDLDRGDNSPLHF.

This clonotype was counted many times. The rearrangement uses TRBV9 and TRBJ2-4; D not certain. The CDR3 spans 15 residues. Germline V gene lookup returns CDR1 SGDLS and CDR2 YYNGEE. V gave up 0 bases and J gave up 4 bases, with 11 bases separating them. The CDR3 DNA is TGTGCCAGCAGCGTAGTCCCAGCACCTAAAAACATTCAGTACTTC. It specifies CASSVVPAPKNIQYF. The full variable domain, its missing parts supplied by reference TRBV9 and TRBJ2-4, is DSGVTQTPKHLITATGQRVTLRCSPRSGDLSVYWYQQSLDQGLQFLIQYYNGEERAKGNILERFSAQQFPDLHSELNLSSLELGDSALYFCASSVVPAPKNIQYFGAGTRLSVL.

The chain joins TRBV27 to TRBJ2-1, with 8 nucleotides matching TRBD2. Looked up from germline, CDR1 is MNHEY and CDR2 is SMNVEV (reference sequence). The CDR3 is 14 residues long. The J segment lost 7 bases and the V segment lost 6 bases, leaving 8 bases of the junction unmatched. The CDR3 is CASRRLAWDNEQFF. CDR3 nucleotide sequence: TGTGCCAGCAGAAGACTAGCGTGGGATAATGAGCAGTTCTTC.

This clonotype was counted many times. J is TRBJ2-4 and V is TRBV4-1; D not certain. CDR3 length equals 12 residues. The V gene's germline CDR1 is MGHRA and CDR2 YSYEKL. The V end was cut by 1 base, the J end by 13 bases, with 11 bases between. The CDR3: CASSQAAGLQYF. In DNA, the CDR3 is TGCGCCAGCAGCCAAGCCGCCGGCCTACAGTACTTC.

This CDR3 reads CASSHRDRIADTQYF. DNA for the CDR3: TGTGCCAGCAGCCACCGGGACAGGATTGCAGATACGCAGTATTTT. The chain combines TRBV27 with TRBJ2-3; 8 bases match TRBD1. The CDR3 covers 15 residues. The V gene end was trimmed by 6 bases and the J gene end by 4 bases; junction bases not matched to a gene: 9. Germline values: CDR1 MNHEY, CDR2 SMNVEV (reference sequence).

Note on this clonotype: One base away lies a much larger clone, so this may be a sequencing read error. The chain combines TRBV6-6 with TRBJ2-7, with D possibly matching TRBD1 (6 bases). The CDR3 spans 14 residues. Germline lookup yields CDR1 MNHNY and CDR2 SVGAGI (reference sequence). Trimming removed 5 bases at V and 3 bases at J, with 14 bases between. This CDR3 is CASSPTGKYYEQYF. DNA of the CDR3: TGTGCCAGCAGTCCGACAGGAAAATACTACGAGCAGTACTTC.

This clonotype was seen at least ten times. This rearrangement joins TRBV29-1 to TRBJ1-2; D remains ambiguous. From germline, CDR1 is SQVTM and CDR2 ANQGSEA. Trimming left V 5 bases short and J 8 bases short, with 12 bases between. CDR3 length equals 11 residues. DNA for the CDR3: TGCAGCGTTACCCATGGTGGAGGCTACACCTTC. Protein product: CSVTHGGGYTF.

This clonotype occurred many times. The gene calls are TRBV30 and TRBJ2-1; D is possibly TRBD2 (6 bases). CDR1 and CDR2 (germline): GTSNPN, SVGIG (reference sequence). CDR3 size: 13 residues. V was trimmed by 5 bases and J by 2 bases, leaving 10 bases between them. The CDR3 nucleotides read TGTGCCTGGGGGGAGGACACCTACAATGAGCAGTTCTTC. It codes for CAWGEDTYNEQFF.

The chain uses TRBV11-3 and TRBJ2-6; TRBD2 agrees at 9 bases. Germline values: CDR1 SGHNT, CDR2 YENEEA. V was pared by 4 bases and J by 0 bases, with 13 bases of the junction left unmatched. The CDR3 length is 20 residues. The CDR3 sequence: CASSSKSSLAGNSGANVLTF. CDR3 in DNA: TGTGCCAGCAGCTCTAAAAGCTCCCTAGCGGGGAACTCTGGGGCCAACGTCCTGACTTTC.

This clonotype was observed a handful of times. The chain links TRBV5-1 to TRBJ2-7; 9 bases match TRBD1. The V gene end was trimmed by 6 bases and the J gene end by 0 bases; junction bases not matched to a gene: 7. Germline V gives CDR1 SGHRS, CDR2 YFSETQ. The CDR3 is 15 amino acids. DNA for the CDR3: TGCGCCAGCAACTCCGGGACAGGGAGCTCCTACGAGCAGTACTTC. Its translation: CASNSGTGSSYEQYF.

The chain carries TRBV28 and TRBJ2-7, with D possibly being TRBD1 (5 bases). The CDR3 spans 19 residues. Germline V gene data show CDR1 as MDHEN and CDR2 as SYDVKM. Between the trimmed V and J ends, which lost 2 bases and 5 bases, there was a span of 28 bases. The CDR3 bases are TGTGCCAGCAGTTTAGAGAGGAAGGGCAGGACCAGGGCCTCTGACGAGCAGTACTTC. Protein sequence: CASSLERKGRTRASDEQYF.

The chain couples TRBV5-1 to TRBJ2-1; D is unclear. Germline CDR1 and CDR2: SGHRS and YFSETQ. CDR3 size: 13 residues. V was pared by 1 base and J by 6 bases, with 8 bases between. The CDR3 reads CASSLPARNEQFF. In DNA, the CDR3 is TGCGCCAGCAGCTTGCCAGCGCGCAATGAGCAGTTCTTC. Filled out from reference TRBV5-1 and TRBJ2-1, the complete variable domain reads KAGVTQTPRYLIKTRGQQVTLSCSPISGHRSVSWYQQTPGQGLQFLFEYFSETQRNKGNFPGRFSGRQFSNSRSEMNVSTLELGDSALYLCASSLPARNEQFFGPGTRLTVL.

This clonotype showed up just a few times. J is TRBJ1-1 and V is TRBV14, with D perhaps matching TRBD1 (5 bases). CDR1 is SGHDN, CDR2 FVKESK, per germline. Trimming left V 0 bases short and J 4 bases short, with 15 bases between. This CDR3 is 16 amino acids long. CDR3 nucleotides: TGTGCCAGCAGCCAAGATTGGGGCCTATTGGGCACTGAAGCTTTCTTT. Translating gives CASSQDWGLLGTEAFF. Complete variable domain (other parts from reference TRBV14 and TRBJ1-1): EAGVTQFPSHSVIEKGQTVTLRCDPISGHDNLYWYRRVMGKEIKFLLHFVKESKQDESGMPNNRFLAERTGGTYSTLKVQPAELEDSGVYFCASSQDWGLLGTEAFFGQGTRLTVV.

As regards this clonotype: Given the absence of the conserved phenylalanine or tryptophan at the CDR3 end, a read error is likely. V usage is TRBV18 and J usage is TRBJ2-1; 7 nucleotides line up with TRBD2. The J segment lost 10 bases and the V segment lost 3 bases, leaving 6 bases of the junction unmatched. The V gene's germline CDR1 is KGHSH and CDR2 LQKENI. The CDR3 has 13 residues. CDR3 sequence reads: CASSPGREVEQFC. In nucleotides, the CDR3 is TGTGCCAGCTCACCTGGGAGGGAGGTCGAGCAGTTCTGC.

This chain joins TRBV2 and TRBJ1-1, with a tentative D call TRBD1 (6 bases). The V gene lost 5 bases and the J gene lost 1 base, with 11 bases spanning the gap. The V gene's germline CDR1 is SNHLY and CDR2 FYNNEI. CDR3 length: 14 amino acids. The CDR3 reads CASSPIQGNTEAFF. The DNA for the CDR3 is TGTGCCAGCAGTCCTATACAGGGGAACACTGAAGCTTTCTTT.

In this sample, this clonotype turned up many times. V is TRBV20-1 and J is TRBJ2-7; 13 nucleotides match TRBD2. In germline, CDR1 is DFQATT, CDR2 SNEGSKA (reference sequence). The CDR3 totals 15 residues. V shed 5 bases, J shed 1 base, and the junction held 5 bases outside the gene matches. DNA for the CDR3: TGCAGTGCTCGAGGACTAGCGGGAGTATCCTACGAGCAGTACTTC. This sequence encodes CSARGLAGVSYEQYF.